This TCR beta chain was obtained from a study of blood T cell repertoires in COVID-19. For the study at large: Sample material is recorded as cDNA or gDNA derived from T cells, B-cell-depleted T cells, or PBMCs.

Data came from immunoSEQ multiplex PCR; TCRdb stores just in-frame clones and leaves some out. The table lists about 270,000 clones, approximately 90% of them singletons. V dropped 5 bases and J dropped 2; count of bases not matched to a gene: 4. The CDR3 covers 16 residues. CDR1 and CDR2 from the germline V gene are SGHAT and FQNNGV. This TCR was recovered from a man aged 55 to 70 who had recovered from COVID-19. The V gene is TRBV11-2, the J gene TRBJ2-3; 13 positions agree with TRBD2. Sequencing input: peripheral blood. CDR3 region: CASSTGTSGVTDTQYF. Here the CDR3 DNA reads TGTGCCAGCAGCACTGGGACTAGCGGGGTCACAGATACGCAGTATTTT.